This T cell receptor (beta chain) was retrieved from a study of patients and donors after allogeneic stem cell transplantation (dated by TCRdb to the early 2020s). The sample holds many counts of this clonotype. The antigen it recognizes is unknown. No quality values exist for individual bases; no much larger clone is one base distant. Library creation used RT-PCR. For sequencing, a NextSeq 550 was employed. TCRdb's own reprocessing of the public reads used fastp at Q25 and MiXCR and kept productive beta chains. Identical CDR3 proteins give one entry, which carries the most common genes and DNA. This sample holds 25,000 or so distinct CDR3 sequences; 7% to 8.5% were observed only once. The ten top clones hold roughly 50% of the sample. The origin of this receptor is a human donor who was either an allogeneic HSCT recipient or a stem cell or donor lymphocyte infusion donor (not recorded which). It is not recorded whose cells these are; they may come from a transplant donor. The sample comprised blood, either unsorted or a sorted T cell fraction (not recorded which).

The CDR3 sequence is CASSQFGYEQYF. Read as DNA, the sequence is TGTGCCAGCAGCCAATTCGGCTACGAGCAGTACTTC. The sequence links TRBV3-1 to TRBJ2-7, with the D gene uncertain. V drops 2 bases and J drops 3 bases, leaving 5 bases in between. The CDR3 runs 12 amino acids, cysteine and phenylalanine included. Just CDR3 DNA is preserved here, 36 bases in frame from base 1. Per the germline V gene (reference sequence), LGHDT is the CDR1 and YNNKEL is the CDR2.